Shown below are 21 T cell receptor beta chains from a single sample sequenced in a study of blood T cell repertoires in COVID-19. Repertoires were generated with immunoSEQ multiplex PCR, while TCRdb's copy carries only in-frame clones and drops some. The profile shows 13,000 to 15,000 clones, around 92% of them singletons. Source material: peripheral blood. The source of these receptors is a human donor with active COVID-19. The donor label of this sample is uncertain.

V is TRBV5-1 and J is TRBJ2-7; 10 nucleotides match TRBD2. This CDR3 has 16 residues. The germline gives CDR1 SGHRS, CDR2 YFSETQ. J lost 5 bases, V lost 3 bases, and 11 bases had no gene match. In DNA, the CDR3 is TGCGCCAGCAGCTCATCTGGACTAGCGGAGATCAACGAGCAGTACTTC. Protein product: CASSSSGLAEINEQYF.

This clone was detected only once. The chain has TRBV5-1 and TRBJ1-4; 7 bases map to TRBD1. The CDR3 is 15 residues long. Germline V gene data show CDR1 as SGHRS and CDR2 as YFSETQ. The trim removed 0 bases at V and 4 bases at J, leaving 3 bases unmatched. The CDR3 here is CASSLGQGGNEKLFF. CDR3 sequence (DNA): TGCGCCAGCAGCTTGGGCCAGGGGGGTAATGAAAAACTGTTTTTT.

The CDR3 DNA is TGCGCCAGCAGGGGGGACAGGTTGAACACTGAAGCTTTCTTT. Its protein product is CASRGDRLNTEAFF. The chain recombines TRBV10-2 with TRBJ1-1; 8 bases agree with TRBD1. The CDR3 sequence is 14 residues long. V lost 6 bases to trimming and J lost 0 bases; unmatched junction nucleotides: 3. Germline loops: CDR1 WSHSY, CDR2 SAAADI.

The rearrangement joins TRBV11-3 to TRBJ2-3; 7 nucleotides match TRBD2. Germline-derived CDR1 and CDR2 are SGHNT and YENEEA. J was trimmed by 1 base and V by 3 bases; bases with no gene match: 16. The CDR3 totals 19 residues. The CDR3 protein is CASSFLSVGPAGGTDTQYF. The CDR3 DNA sequence: TGTGCCAGCAGCTTTTTGTCGGTTGGTCCGGCGGGAGGCACAGATACGCAGTATTTT.

The rearrangement uses TRBV5-1 and TRBJ1-1; no clear D gene. The germline gives CDR1 SGHRS, CDR2 YFSETQ. V lost 0 bases, J lost 5 bases, and 14 bases lay in between. The CDR3 spans 15 residues. In DNA form, the CDR3 reads TGCGCCAGCAGCTTGGTGCACGTCTCACTAACTGAAGCTTTCTTT. It is translated as CASSLVHVSLTEAFF.

The rearrangement links TRBV5-8 to TRBJ2-5; a weak D match, TRBD2 (5 bases). Trimming removed 0 bases from V and 5 bases from J, with 8 bases in between. CDR3 size: 13 residues. CDR1 and CDR2 from the germline V gene are SGHTS and YDEGEE. In nucleotides, the CDR3 is TGTGCCAGCAGCTTGGTATGGAGGGAGACCCAGTACTTC. This gives the protein CASSLVWRETQYF. Combining the CDR3 with reference TRBV5-8 and TRBJ2-5 gives the whole variable domain EAGVTQSPTHLIKTRGQQATLRCSPISGHTSVYWYQQALGLGLQFLLWYDEGEERNRGNFPPRFSGRQFPNYSSELNVNALELEDSALYLCASSLVWRETQYFGPGTRLLVL.

The chain combines TRBV19 with TRBJ2-7, with 7 bases aligning to TRBD2. The germline V gene has CDR1 LNHDA and CDR2 SQIVND (reference sequence). V lost 6 bases, J lost 5 bases, and 13 bases stayed unmatched. The CDR3 sequence is 15 residues long. The CDR3 DNA is TGTGCCAGTAGGCTCCTGGGAGGGCCCCGCGACGAGCAGTACTTC. Protein sequence: CASRLLGGPRDEQYF. The full variable domain, rest sourced from reference TRBV19 and TRBJ2-7, is DGGITQSPKYLFRKEGQNVTLSCEQNLNHDAMYWYRQDPGQGLRLIYYSQIVNDFQKGDIAEGYSVSREKKESFPLTVTSAQKNPTAFYLCASRLLGGPRDEQYFGPGTRLTVT.

This chain connects TRBV5-1 to TRBJ2-1, with D possibly matching TRBD2 (5 bases). There are 16 residues in the CDR3. Germline-derived CDR1 and CDR2 are SGHRS and YFSETQ. Trimming removed 0 bases from V and 0 bases from J, with 10 bases in between. The CDR3 DNA is TGCGCCAGCAGCTTGGGGGCGGGCCCCTCCTACAATGAGCAGTTCTTC. Translating gives CASSLGAGPSYNEQFF.

The chain has TRBV27 and TRBJ1-4, with 8 nucleotides matching TRBD1. The J segment lost 3 bases and the V segment lost 1 base, leaving 4 bases of the junction unmatched. Germline-derived CDR1 and CDR2 are MNHEY and SMNVEV (reference sequence). CDR3 length: 16 residues. CDR3 sequence: CASSLLQGVSNEKLFF. CDR3 sequence (DNA): TGTGCCAGCAGTTTATTACAGGGGGTATCTAATGAAAAACTGTTTTTT.

The chain couples TRBV28 to TRBJ1-5; no clear D. The germline V gene encodes CDR1 MDHEN and CDR2 SYDVKM. V dropped 1 base and J dropped 7 bases, with 11 bases sitting between them. This CDR3 has 14 residues. CDR3 residues: CASSLYPGNQPQHF. The CDR3 DNA follows: TGTGCCAGCAGTTTATATCCGGGGAACCAGCCCCAGCATTTT.

J is TRBJ1-2 and V is TRBV5-1; no clear D gene. CDR3 length: 13 residues. Per the germline V gene, CDR1 is SGHRS and CDR2 is YFSETQ. V dropped 1 base and J dropped 8 bases, with 12 bases sitting between them. The CDR3 DNA follows: TGCGCCAGCAGCTTGACCGTCGGTCGGGGCTACACCTTC. Translated: CASSLTVGRGYTF.

The rearrangement joins TRBV6-5 to TRBJ2-7; D is perhaps TRBD1 (5 bases). The germline gives CDR1 MNHEY, CDR2 SVGAGI. The CDR3 totals 14 residues. Trimming pared 2 bases from V and 6 bases from J, leaving 14 bases between. CDR3 bases: TGTGCCAGCAGTTACCTCCCCGGGCAGGGCGAGCAGTACTTC. Its protein product is CASSYLPGQGEQYF.

This rearrangement joins TRBV27 to TRBJ2-3; 9 nucleotides match TRBD2. Germline-derived CDR1 and CDR2 are MNHEY and SMNVEV (reference sequence). The CDR3 is 15 residues long. The junction had 5 bases not matched to a gene; V was cut back by 0 bases and J by 7 bases. The CDR3 DNA reads as TGTGCCAGCAGTTTATCGTTGCGGGAGGGATATACGCAGTATTTT. It codes for CASSLSLREGYTQYF.

The chain is built from TRBV28 and TRBJ2-7; no clear D gene. CDR1 and CDR2 from the germline V gene are MDHEN and SYDVKM. Trimming left V 5 bases short and J 1 base short, with 12 bases between. CDR3 length equals 14 residues. The CDR3 protein is CASSHRWASYEQYF. The DNA for the CDR3 is TGTGCCAGCAGTCACAGATGGGCGTCCTACGAGCAGTACTTC.

The chain employs TRBV5-4 and TRBJ2-5; 10 bases are a match to TRBD2. Germline CDR1 SGHNT, CDR2 YYREEE (reference sequence). The CDR3 is 15 residues long. V trimming: 1 base; J trimming: 5 bases; junction bases outside the gene matches: 5. The CDR3 spells CASSLTSGEAETQYF. The DNA for the CDR3 is TGTGCCAGCAGCTTGACTAGCGGGGAGGCGGAGACCCAGTACTTC.

This chain uses TRBV19 with TRBJ2-7, with D possibly being TRBD2 (5 bases). CDR1 is LNHDA, CDR2 SQIVND, per germline (reference sequence). Trimming removed 2 bases at V and 0 bases at J, with 20 bases between. CDR3 length equals 18 residues. In nucleotides, the CDR3 is TGTGCCAGTAGTATAAATGGCTGGGGAGAGACTGCCTCCTACGAGCAGTACTTC. Translated: CASSINGWGETASYEQYF.

The V gene is TRBV29-1, the J gene TRBJ1-2; tentative D call: TRBD1 (6 bases). The CDR3 length is 14 residues. Germline lookup yields CDR1 SQVTM and CDR2 ANQGSEA. Trimming took off 5 bases at V and 4 bases at J, with 17 bases between the two ends. Here the CDR3 reads CSVSEGEGGYGYTF. DNA of the CDR3: TGCAGCGTTTCCGAAGGGGAGGGGGGCTATGGCTACACCTTC.

J is TRBJ1-5 and V is TRBV4-1, with 9 bases that match TRBD1. V gave up 4 bases and J gave up 2 bases; unmatched junction bases: 6. The CDR3 has 16 residues. Looked up from germline, CDR1 is MGHRA and CDR2 is YSYEKL. The CDR3 protein is CASSLGQGKGNQPQHF. CDR3 nucleotides: TGCGCCAGCAGCCTAGGACAGGGGAAGGGCAATCAGCCCCAGCATTTT.

The V and J genes are TRBV4-1 and TRBJ2-1; TRBD2 matches 7 bases. The CDR3 is 14 amino acids. V lost 4 bases, J lost 9 bases, and 9 bases stayed unmatched. From germline, CDR1 is MGHRA and CDR2 YSYEKL. CDR3 sequence: CASSPRNWGGEQFF. The CDR3 coding sequence is TGCGCCAGCAGCCCCCGTAACTGGGGGGGTGAGCAGTTCTTC.

The chain links TRBV5-1 to TRBJ1-1, with 8 nucleotides matching TRBD1. Germline values: CDR1 SGHRS, CDR2 YFSETQ. The CDR3 has 13 residues. V lost 3 bases to trimming and J lost 5 bases; unmatched junction nucleotides: 3. CDR3 amino acids: CASSSTGGTEAFF. The CDR3, as DNA: TGCGCCAGCAGCTCAACAGGGGGAACTGAAGCTTTCTTT.

The chain uses TRBV3-1 (or the pseudogene TRBV3-2) and TRBJ1-2; D is uncertain. This CDR3 comprises 13 residues. V shed 1 base and J shed 8 bases, with 11 bases lying between them. CDR1 LGHDT and CDR2 YNNKEL come from the germline V gene (reference sequence). The CDR3 loop reads CASSQGGEEGYTF. CDR3 DNA: TGTGCCAGCAGCCAAGGGGGAGAAGAAGGCTACACCTTC.